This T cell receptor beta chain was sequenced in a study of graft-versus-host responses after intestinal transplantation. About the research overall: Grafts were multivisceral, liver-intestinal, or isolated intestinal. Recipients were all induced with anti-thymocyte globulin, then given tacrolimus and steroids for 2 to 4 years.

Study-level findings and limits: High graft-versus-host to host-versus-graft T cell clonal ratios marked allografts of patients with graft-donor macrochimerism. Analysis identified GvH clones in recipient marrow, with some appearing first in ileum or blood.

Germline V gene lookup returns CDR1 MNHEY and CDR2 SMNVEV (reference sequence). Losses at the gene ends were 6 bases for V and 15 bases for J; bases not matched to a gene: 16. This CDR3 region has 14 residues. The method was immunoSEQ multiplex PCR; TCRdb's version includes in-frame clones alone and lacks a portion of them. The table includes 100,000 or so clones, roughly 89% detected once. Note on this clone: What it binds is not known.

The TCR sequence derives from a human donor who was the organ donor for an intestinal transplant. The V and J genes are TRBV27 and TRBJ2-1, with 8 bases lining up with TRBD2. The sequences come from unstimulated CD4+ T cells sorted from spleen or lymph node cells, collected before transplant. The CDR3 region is CASRPAAGGSRGFF. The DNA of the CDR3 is TGTGCCAGCAGGCCTGCCGCGGGGGGATCCCGTGGGTTCTTC.